The clone carrying this T cell receptor beta chain has ten or more counts. This record comes from a study of human T cells and chemical hapten exposure. TCRdb re-called the RACE reads with MiXCR, one entry per CDR3 protein. The sample includes around 300,000 distinct CDR3 sequences, 5.5% seen only once; the top ten take less than 9%. This CDR3 has 14 amino acids. Trimming removed 6 bases at V and 0 bases at J, with 9 bases between. Stated time point: pre-sensitization, week 0. Treatment reported: therapeutic diphenylcyclopropenone sensitization with weekly scalp DPC. The gene calls are TRBV12-3 or TRBV12-4 and TRBJ1-5, with D unclear. The TCR originated in a woman under 30 with alopecia areata. Some clones in this sample may be carry-over from other donors' samples. The sample was whole blood, taken in connection with sensitization to the hapten diphenylcyclopropenone (DPC). The CDR3 DNA is TGTGCCAGCAGCCCGGAGTATAGCAATCAGCCCCAGCATTTT. This encodes CASSPEYSNQPQHF.